Shown below are 31 T cell receptor beta chains from a single sample sequenced in a study of T cells in Graves' hyperthyroidism and ophthalmopathy. The investigators amplified TCR beta CDR3 regions from RNA transcripts. A set of HTBI primers served as the primers for a first-round RT-PCR of the TCR CDR3. From the multiplex PCR reads, TCRdb called clonotypes with MiXCR, one entry per CDR3 protein. Among about 290,000 distinct CDR3 sequences listed, roughly 13% were seen once. Material: blood. All receptors come from a woman between 40 and 55 years old with Graves' hyperthyroidism.

This clonotype was observed at least ten times. The J gene is TRBJ1-1, the V gene TRBV18, with D uncertain. This CDR3 spans 13 amino acids. V lost 10 bases and J 5 bases, leaving 17 bases between the germline ends. Germline V gene lookup returns CDR1 KGHSH and CDR2 LQKENI. The CDR3 sequence is CATRDSWGTEAFF. The CDR3 DNA sequence: TGTGCCACCCGGGATAGTTGGGGAACTGAAGCTTTCTTT. The full variable domain, with the rest looked up from reference TRBV18 and TRBJ1-1, is NAGVMQNPRHLVRRRGQEARLRCSPMKGHSHVYWYRQLPEEGLKFMVYLQKENIIDESGMPKERFSAEFPKEGPSILRIQQVVRGDSAAYFCATRDSWGTEAFFGQGTRLTVV.

The chain is built from TRBV27 and TRBJ2-1; maybe TRBD1 (5 bases). The CDR3 extends over 17 amino acids. Per germline, CDR1 MNHEY and CDR2 SMNVEV (reference sequence). Trimming removed 6 bases from V and 1 base from J, with 19 bases in between. CDR3 sequence reads: CASRPIGDGMSYNEQFF. CDR3 sequence (DNA): TGTGCCAGCAGGCCGATAGGGGATGGAATGTCCTACAATGAGCAGTTCTTC.

This clonotype was observed at least ten times. J is TRBJ2-5 and V is TRBV7-9; D is possibly TRBD1 (6 bases). Looked up from germline, CDR1 is SEHNR and CDR2 is FQNEAQ (reference sequence). CDR3 length: 12 amino acids. V lost 8 bases and J lost 1, with 8 bases in between. The CDR3 is CASDRFQETQYF. The DNA for the CDR3 is TGTGCCAGCGACAGGTTCCAAGAGACCCAGTACTTC.

This clonotype was recorded at least ten times. This rearrangement joins TRBV18 to TRBJ2-7, with D uncertain. This CDR3 is 12 amino acids long. Germline CDR1 and CDR2: KGHSH and LQKENI. Trimming took 2 bases from V and 6 from J, leaving 8 bases between them. CDR3 region: CASSPSRGEQYF. CDR3 DNA sequence: TGTGCCAGCTCACCATCCCGCGGCGAGCAGTACTTC.

Ten or more counts support this clonotype. This rearrangement joins TRBV6-1 to TRBJ2-6; D gene unclear. CDR1 and CDR2 from the germline V gene are MNHNS and SASEGT. Between the trimmed V and J ends, which lost 7 bases and 0 bases, there was a span of 10 bases. The length of the CDR3 is 15 residues. CDR3 residues: CASTFKSSGANVLTF. CDR3 in DNA: TGTGCCAGCACCTTTAAGAGCTCTGGGGCCAACGTCCTGACTTTC.

This clonotype was observed many times. The chain recombines TRBV28 with TRBJ1-2; D is unresolved. The germline V and J ends were trimmed by 8 bases and 3 bases, with 7 bases remaining between them. This CDR3 spans 11 amino acids. Per the germline V gene, CDR1 is MDHEN and CDR2 is SYDVKM. This CDR3 reads CASRDYYGYTF. The CDR3 region has the DNA TGTGCCAGCCGAGATTACTATGGCTACACCTTC.

This clonotype has a count of ten or more. For the CDR3, the DNA is TGCAGCGTTGAAGAACTAGCGGGAGGCAATGAGCAGTTCTTC. Its protein is CSVEELAGGNEQFF. V is TRBV29-1 and J is TRBJ2-1; 12 nucleotides match TRBD2. This CDR3 contains 14 residues. The trim removed 0 bases at V and 6 bases at J, leaving 0 bases unmatched. Per germline, CDR1 SQVTM and CDR2 ANQGSEA.

This clonotype was detected a few times. V gene TRBV7-8 combines with J gene TRBJ1-2, with a weak D call TRBD1 (5 bases). Germline V gene lookup returns CDR1 SGHVS and CDR2 FQNEAQ. V shed 4 bases and J shed 7 bases, with 19 bases lying between them. The CDR3 length is 15 residues. CDR3 sequence: CASSWGSSLEGGYTF. The CDR3 bases are TGTGCCAGCAGCTGGGGGTCTTCGTTGGAAGGTGGCTACACCTTC.

This clonotype was counted ten times or more. The CDR3 sequence is CATNPTNRGGGTEAFF. The CDR3 DNA reads as TGTGCCACCAATCCGACCAACAGGGGTGGAGGCACTGAAGCTTTCTTT. The genes are TRBV15 and TRBJ1-1, with TRBD1 matching 7 bases. This CDR3 has 16 residues. V was clipped by 7 bases and J by 4 bases; unmatched bases: 15. CDR1 LNHNV and CDR2 YYDKDF come from the germline V gene (reference sequence).

At least ten counts were recorded for this clonotype. V usage is TRBV6-2 or TRBV6-3 and J usage is TRBJ2-1, with a possible D match to TRBD2 (5 bases). V lost 2 bases to trimming and J lost 7 bases, with 9 bases between them. The CDR3 contains 13 residues. Germline lookup yields CDR1 MNHEY and CDR2 SVGEGT. The DNA of the CDR3 is TGTGCCAGCAGTTACGGCCTAGCAAATGAGCAGTTCTTC. Protein sequence: CASSYGLANEQFF.

The sample holds many counts of this clonotype. The chain has TRBV18 and TRBJ2-3, with TRBD2 identical over 10 bases. The junction had 3 bases not matched to a gene; V was cut back by 1 base and J by 5 bases. CDR3 length equals 15 residues. In germline, CDR1 is KGHSH, CDR2 LQKENI. The CDR3 sequence: CASSPLAGGKDTQYF. Written as DNA, the CDR3 is TGTGCCAGCTCACCACTAGCGGGAGGAAAAGATACGCAGTATTTT.

This clonotype was picked up many times. The chain carries TRBV11-2 and TRBJ2-3; D may be TRBD2 (6 bases). V lost 2 bases to trimming and J lost 3 bases, with 15 bases between them. Germline assignment: CDR1 SGHAT and CDR2 FQNNGV. The CDR3 extends over 16 amino acids. The CDR3 DNA is TGTGCCAGCAGCTTATTTTTGGGGGGTGGGACAGATACGCAGTATTTT. It encodes CASSLFLGGGTDTQYF.

There are many counts of this clonotype. V gene TRBV3-1 combines with J gene TRBJ2-2; tentative D call: TRBD2 (5 bases). The length of the CDR3 is 16 residues. Germline CDR1 and CDR2: LGHDT and YNNKEL (reference sequence). Trimming removed 3 bases from V and 2 bases from J, with 13 bases in between. CDR3 sequence reads: CASSHTDSTNTGELFF. Here the CDR3 DNA reads TGTGCCAGCAGCCATACGGACTCTACTAACACCGGGGAGCTGTTTTTT.

The rearrangement joins TRBV29-1 to TRBJ2-2, with a possible D match to TRBD1 (6 bases). This CDR3 region has 13 residues. The germline gives CDR1 SQVTM, CDR2 ANQGSEA. V shed 4 bases and J shed 6 bases, with 12 bases lying between them. This CDR3 reads CSVVQGVAGELFF. CDR3 in DNA: TGCAGCGTTGTACAGGGCGTTGCCGGGGAGCTGTTTTTT.

In its sample, this clonotype was seen a few times. CDR3 loop: CASSLGSRSSYNSPLHF. In DNA form, the CDR3 reads TGTGCCAGCAGCTTAGGATCGCGGAGCTCCTATAATTCACCCCTCCACTTT. The rearrangement uses TRBV7-8 and TRBJ1-6; no clear D. This CDR3 region has 17 residues. Germline CDR1 and CDR2: SGHVS and FQNEAQ. V was trimmed by 1 base and J by 0 bases, leaving 10 bases between them. Together with reference TRBV7-8 and TRBJ1-6, the CDR3 gives the full variable domain: GAGVSQSPRYKVAKRGQDVALRCDPISGHVSLFWYQQALGQGPEFLTYFQNEAQLDKSGLPSDRFFAERPEGSVSTLKIQRTQQEDSAVYLCASSLGSRSSYNSPLHFGNGTRLTVT.

This clonotype occurred many times. The chain joins TRBV10-2 to TRBJ2-7, with 7 bases fitting TRBD2. Germline CDR1 and CDR2: WSHSY and SAAADI. CDR3 size: 13 residues. Trimming at V came to 7 bases and at J to 7 bases, leaving 10 bases not matched to a gene. CDR3 coding DNA: TGCGCCAGCACCGATCCGGGACTACTTGAGCAGTACTTC. It specifies CASTDPGLLEQYF.

The V gene is TRBV7-9, the J gene TRBJ2-5; 10 nucleotides agree with TRBD1. The CDR3 loop spans 15 amino acids. V dropped 5 bases and J dropped 0; count of bases not matched to a gene: 3. Per the germline V gene, CDR1 is SEHNR and CDR2 is FQNEAQ (reference sequence). CDR3: CASSRGQGYQETQYF. The CDR3 bases are TGTGCCAGCAGCCGGGGACAGGGGTACCAAGAGACCCAGTACTTC.

This clonotype was seen a few times. A read error may explain this, as a much larger clone is one base away. The chain employs TRBV12-3 or TRBV12-4 and TRBJ1-5; D uncertain. This CDR3 region has 14 residues. V gave up 5 bases and J gave up 3 bases, with 11 bases separating them. The CDR3 DNA sequence: TGTGCCAGCAGTCTTGGCCAGAACAATCAGCCCCAGCATTTT. Translation: CASSLGQNNQPQHF.

This clonotype was observed at least ten times. V usage is TRBV2 and J usage is TRBJ2-2; D not certain. V lost 10 bases to trimming and J lost 5 bases, with 11 bases between them. CDR1 and CDR2 from the germline V gene are SNHLY and FYNNEI. The CDR3 consists of 12 residues. In DNA form, the CDR3 reads TGTGCCACGGCCGACGGGACCGGGGAGCTGTTTTTT. Translated: CATADGTGELFF. Full variable domain (outside the CDR3, taken from reference TRBV2 and TRBJ2-2): EPEVTQTPSHQVTQMGQEVILRCVPISNHLYFYWYRQILGQKVEFLVSFYNNEISEKSEIFDDQFSVERPDGSNFTLKIRSTKLEDSAMYFCATADGTGELFFGEGSRLTVL.

This chain connects TRBV11-2 to TRBJ2-2; 9 bases match TRBD2. This CDR3 has 15 amino acids. CDR1 and CDR2 from the germline V gene are SGHAT and FQNNGV. With V trimmed by 5 bases and J by 1 base, 2 bases remained unmatched. Here the CDR3 reads CASSPTSGNTGELFF. In DNA, the CDR3 is TGTGCCAGCAGCCCGACTAGCGGGAACACCGGGGAGCTGTTTTTT.

This clonotype was counted many times. The gene calls are TRBV10-3 and TRBJ2-5; 8 bases match TRBD1. The CDR3 covers 14 residues. CDR1 and CDR2 from the germline V gene are ENHRY and SYGVKD. The V segment lost 4 bases and the J segment 2 bases; nucleotides outside the gene matches: 3. CDR3 DNA sequence: TGTGCCATCAGTGCTTACAGGGGGCAAGAGACCCAGTACTTC. This translates into CAISAYRGQETQYF.

The rearrangement joins TRBV24-1 to TRBJ1-5; tentative D call: TRBD1 (6 bases). The CDR3 loop spans 16 amino acids. The V end lost 4 bases, the J end lost 2 bases, and 14 bases lay between the germline ends. Germline CDR1 is KGHDR and CDR2 is SFDVKD. CDR3 in DNA: TGTGCCACCAGTGAAGTCAAAGGACAGCGCAATCAGCCCCAGCATTTT. Amino acid sequence: CATSEVKGQRNQPQHF.

This clonotype showed up many times. The rearrangement links TRBV6-2 or TRBV6-3 to TRBJ2-3; no definite D call. V was clipped by 1 base and J by 4 bases, with 3 bases between them. CDR3 size: 12 residues. Germline V gene data show CDR1 as MNHEY and CDR2 as SVGEGT. CDR3 region: CASSYLSDTQYF. In DNA, the CDR3 is TGTGCCAGCAGTTACTTGTCAGATACGCAGTATTTT.

Ten or more counts support this clonotype. The V call is TRBV2, the J call TRBJ1-5; no definite D call. Germline CDR1 is SNHLY and CDR2 is FYNNEI. The CDR3 sequence is 15 residues long. Trimming removed 6 bases at V and 5 bases at J, with 17 bases between. The CDR3 coding sequence is TGTGCCAGCAGCCCAACATCCGAAAGTTATCAGCCCCAGCATTTT. It is translated as CASSPTSESYQPQHF.

The chain has TRBV28 and TRBJ1-2; D perhaps matches TRBD1 (5 bases). Trimming cost V 5 bases and J 11 bases, with 18 bases left between them. Germline V gene sequence: CDR1 MDHEN, CDR2 SYDVKM. CDR3 length: 13 amino acids. CDR3 loop: CASSGTGAKGYTF. CDR3 nucleotides: TGTGCCAGCAGTGGTACCGGGGCCAAGGGATACACCTTC.

This clonotype was seen repeatedly, ten times or more. CDR3 DNA sequence: TGTGCCAGCAGCCAGCGGTCCCGGGGGTACGAGCAGTACTTC. Translation: CASSQRSRGYEQYF. The chain recombines TRBV7-9 with TRBJ2-7, with a tentative D call TRBD2 (6 bases). The CDR3 consists of 14 residues. With 5 bases removed from V and 4 bases from J, the gap between germline ends came to 15 bases. CDR1 is SEHNR, CDR2 FQNEAQ, per germline (reference sequence).

In its sample, this clonotype was seen many times. The chain recombines TRBV12-3 or TRBV12-4 with TRBJ2-7; D perhaps matches TRBD1 (5 bases). The CDR3 sequence is 15 residues long. V shed 3 bases and J shed 0 bases, with 12 bases lying between them. The CDR3 region is CASSFGRQGSYEQYF. The CDR3 DNA is TGTGCCAGCAGTTTCGGTCGGCAGGGCTCCTACGAGCAGTACTTC.

In its sample, this clonotype was seen many times. V usage is TRBV27 and J usage is TRBJ1-1; 8 bases agree with TRBD1. This CDR3 has 14 residues. Germline V lookup: CDR1 MNHEY, CDR2 SMNVEV (reference sequence). V lost 2 bases and J lost 1; bases outside the gene matches: 0. The CDR3 loop is CASSLGTGNTEAFF. CDR3 DNA sequence: TGTGCCAGCAGTTTAGGGACAGGGAACACTGAAGCTTTCTTT.

This clonotype showed up many times. This rearrangement joins TRBV2 to TRBJ1-6; D uncertain. CDR1 is SNHLY, CDR2 FYNNEI, per germline. V lost 4 bases to trimming and J lost 9 bases, with 4 bases between them. The CDR3 runs 11 residues. The CDR3 nucleotides are TGTGCCAGCAGTGGGACTTCACCCCTCCACTTT. It is translated as CASSGTSPLHF.

This clonotype has at least ten counts. The rearrangement links TRBV2 to TRBJ1-2, with TRBD1 as a possible D gene (5 bases). Trimming removed 8 bases at V and 7 bases at J, with 20 bases between. CDR1 SNHLY and CDR2 FYNNEI come from the germline V gene. The CDR3 covers 14 residues. CDR3 sequence: CASLPRDGRRGYTF. CDR3 sequence (DNA): TGTGCCAGCTTACCCCGGGACGGCAGGCGTGGCTACACCTTC. Full variable domain (missing parts from reference TRBV2 and TRBJ1-2): EPEVTQTPSHQVTQMGQEVILRCVPISNHLYFYWYRQILGQKVEFLVSFYNNEISEKSEIFDDQFSVERPDGSNFTLKIRSTKLEDSAMYFCASLPRDGRRGYTFGSGTRLTVV.

In its sample, this clonotype was seen many times. V and J are TRBV24-1 and TRBJ2-1, with TRBD1 matching 9 bases. The CDR3 sequence is 15 residues long. Germline assignment: CDR1 KGHDR and CDR2 SFDVKD. The J segment lost 5 bases and the V segment lost 5 bases, leaving 6 bases of the junction unmatched. Written as DNA, the CDR3 is TGTGCCACCAGTGCTCCCGGGACAGGGAACAATGAGCAGTTCTTC. Protein product: CATSAPGTGNNEQFF.